A single sample gave rise to the 25 T cell receptor beta chains below, sequenced in a study of post-analysis software for immune sequencing data. Regarding the study as a whole: Five or six TRBV segments were more frequent in patients than controls; TRBV5-6, TRBV5-1 and TRBV20-1 belonged to this group.

cDNA libraries of TCR beta carried unique molecular identifiers. A single record per CDR3 protein comes from TCRdb applying MiXCR to the PCR reads. The table includes approximately 180,000 distinct CDR3 sequences, around 28% detected once. Their cognate antigens are unknown. Specimen: blood. Receptors originate from a girl aged 5-17 years with multiple sclerosis.

Concerning this clonotype: Mismatch with germline at one junction end may stem from a read error. V is TRBV24-1 and J is TRBJ2-1; no definite D call. CDR3 size: 14 residues. Germline V lookup: CDR1 KGHDR, CDR2 SFDVKD. CDR3 DNA: TGTGCCGCCAGTGGTTCTCGGGCCGGCGATGAGCAGTTCTTC. Translated, it gives CAASGSRAGDEQFF.

The chain recombines TRBV7-3 with TRBJ2-5; the D is unclear. This CDR3 comprises 11 residues. CDR1 is SGHTA, CDR2 FQGTGA, per germline. V dropped 5 bases and J dropped 11 bases, with 12 bases sitting between them. For the CDR3, the DNA is TGTGCCAGCAGCGCTATTGATGAGCAGTACTTC. It codes for CASSAIDEQYF.

This clonotype was counted ten times or more. The DNA of the CDR3 is TGCAGTGCTAGCAATCCCTTTCCGACTAGCGGGGCCTCCTACGAGCAGTACTTC. Translated: CSASNPFPTSGASYEQYF. This sequence joins TRBV20-1 and TRBJ2-7; 11 bases agree with TRBD2. CDR1 is DFQATT and CDR2 is SNEGSKA in the germline V gene (reference sequence). The V gene end was trimmed by 3 bases and the J gene end by 0 bases; junction bases not matched to a gene: 13. The CDR3 is 18 amino acids.

There are a few counts of this clonotype. J is TRBJ1-2 and V is TRBV28; weak D call: TRBD1 (5 bases). The CDR3 extends over 15 amino acids. V shed 7 bases and J shed 2 bases, with 17 bases lying between them. Per the germline V gene, CDR1 is MDHEN and CDR2 is SYDVKM. CDR3 sequence reads: CASTIRQTFNYGYTF. In nucleotides, the CDR3 is TGTGCCAGCACAATTAGACAGACTTTCAACTATGGCTACACCTTC.

The table lists this clonotype with many counts. CDR3 sequence: CASSEPSPLHF. The DNA of the CDR3 is TGTGCCAGCAGTGAACCATCACCCCTCCACTTT. This sequence joins TRBV6-1 and TRBJ1-6; no clear D. Trimming pared 2 bases from V and 10 bases from J, leaving 3 bases between. This CDR3 spans 11 amino acids. CDR1 and CDR2 from the germline V gene are MNHNS and SASEGT.

The CDR3 loop is CASSVAVNTEAFF. Written as DNA, the CDR3 is TGTGCCAGCAGCGTAGCTGTGAACACTGAAGCTTTCTTT. The chain combines TRBV9 with TRBJ1-1; D unclear. V gave up 0 bases and J gave up 0 bases, with 3 bases separating them. CDR3 length: 13 residues. From germline, CDR1 is SGDLS and CDR2 YYNGEE.

This sequence joins TRBV20-1 and TRBJ1-5; 7 nucleotides agree with TRBD1. With 3 bases clipped from V and 0 bases from J, the junction kept 11 bases outside the gene matches. The CDR3 contains 17 residues. CDR1 and CDR2 (germline): DFQATT, SNEGSKA (reference sequence). The CDR3: CSASLRGVSYSNQPQHF. As DNA, the CDR3 is TGCAGTGCTAGCCTCAGGGGGGTCAGCTATAGCAATCAGCCCCAGCATTTT.

Concerning this clonotype: A much larger clone differs from this one at a single base, so this may be a read error. The chain employs TRBV4-1 and TRBJ1-2; no reliable D call. The CDR3 is made up of 15 amino acids. CDR1 and CDR2 from the germline V gene are MGHRA and YSYEKL. DNA for the CDR3: TGCGCCAACAGCCAAGATCTCGCGGCGGACTATGGCTACACCTTC. Its protein is CANSQDLAADYGYTF.

This clonotype occurred once. This CDR3 is CASSLGIEQHSYNEQFF. The CDR3 DNA is TGTGCCAGCAGCTTAGGTATCGAACAGCATTCCTACAATGAGCAGTTCTTC. The chain is built from TRBV11-3 and TRBJ2-1; D is undetermined. V shed 1 base and J shed 1 base, with 14 bases lying between them. Per germline, CDR1 SGHNT and CDR2 YENEEA. The CDR3 is made up of 17 amino acids.

This chain uses TRBV9 with TRBJ1-1; 8 bases match TRBD1. The germline V gene encodes CDR1 SGDLS and CDR2 YYNGEE. J was trimmed by 0 bases and V by 0 bases; bases with no gene match: 7. This CDR3 region has 17 residues. CDR3 coding DNA: TGTGCCAGCAGCGTAGGGGCAGGGGGCGTCCTGAACACTGAAGCTTTCTTT. This codes for CASSVGAGGVLNTEAFF.

The chain uses TRBV5-1 and TRBJ2-4; D may be TRBD1 (6 bases). The J call may be wrong; the DNA end is better matched by TRBJ2-7. The CDR3 runs to 12 residues. Germline V gene sequence: CDR1 SGHRS, CDR2 YFSETQ. CDR3 in DNA: TGCGCCAGCAGCCAGGACAGCCACGAGCAGTACTTC. It specifies CASSQDSHEQYF.

About this clonotype: A read error may produce the germline difference seen at one junction end. The CDR3 sequence is CASSREGVGANVRTF. The DNA of the CDR3 is TGTGCCAGCAGCCGTGAGGGAGTGGGGGCCAACGTCCGGACTTTC. The rearrangement uses TRBV11-2 and TRBJ2-6; possible D gene TRBD1, 6 bases. Per the germline V gene, CDR1 is SGHAT and CDR2 is FQNNGV. The CDR3 is 15 residues long.

This clonotype was picked up a small number of times. This sequence joins TRBV20-1 and TRBJ2-1; D is unclear. Germline V lookup: CDR1 DFQATT, CDR2 SNEGSKA (reference sequence). The length of the CDR3 is 13 residues. With 1 base removed from V and 5 bases from J, the gap between germline ends came to 9 bases. CDR3 in DNA: TGCAGTGCTAGAGTGGGTCGGAACAATGAGCAGTTCTTC. Protein sequence: CSARVGRNNEQFF.

In its sample, this clonotype was seen many times. The V gene is TRBV29-1, the J gene TRBJ2-7; TRBD2 matches at 9 bases. The CDR3 loop spans 16 amino acids. Germline V lookup: CDR1 SQVTM, CDR2 ANQGSEA. Trimming removed 1 base from V and 3 bases from J; junction bases left unmatched: 10. For the CDR3, the DNA is TGCAGCGTTGAAGGTAAAAAGGGACTAGCTATCTACGAGCAGTACTTC. Protein product: CSVEGKKGLAIYEQYF.

This clonotype was seen only a few times. V gene TRBV21-1 combines with J gene TRBJ2-6. TRBV21-1 constitutes a pseudogene. This CDR3 is 13 amino acids long. CDR3: CASNESGANVLTF. Written as DNA, the CDR3 is TGTGCCAGCAATGAATCTGGGGCCAACGTCCTGACTTTC.

About this clonotype itself: Being one base from a much bigger clone, this may be a read error. The J gene is TRBJ2-3, the V gene TRBV29-1, with TRBD2 matching 12 bases. CDR1 and CDR2 from the germline V gene are SQVTM and ANQGSEA. V was clipped by 8 bases and J by 2 bases; unmatched bases: 5. There are 14 residues in the CDR3. The DNA of the CDR3 is TGCAGCCCGGGACTAGCGGGTCACACAGATACGCAGTATTTT. Protein: CSPGLAGHTDTQYF.

This clonotype was observed at least ten times. This sequence joins TRBV5-6 and TRBJ1-2, with 8 bases aligning to TRBD1. This CDR3 has 17 residues. Germline V gene data show CDR1 as SGHDT and CDR2 as YYEEEE. The V gene end was trimmed by 4 bases and the J gene end by 1 base; junction bases not matched to a gene: 12. CDR3 DNA sequence: TGTGCCAGCAGCGGCGGGACAGGAGCTCAGCATAACTATGGCTACACCTTC. Translated, it gives CASSGGTGAQHNYGYTF.

This clonotype was recorded many times. This chain links TRBV29-1 with TRBJ2-4, with 8 bases matching TRBD1. CDR1 and CDR2 from the germline V gene are SQVTM and ANQGSEA. Unmatched junction bases numbered 5, after V lost 6 bases and J lost 1 base. The CDR3 spans 14 residues. This CDR3 is CSVIRDRAKNIQYF. In DNA form, the CDR3 reads TGCAGCGTGATCCGGGACAGGGCCAAAAACATTCAGTACTTC.

The J gene is TRBJ1-4, the V gene TRBV6-6; TRBD1 might be the D (6 bases). Germline V gene data show CDR1 as MNHNY and CDR2 as SVGAGI (reference sequence). The CDR3 sequence is 16 residues long. V was clipped by 3 bases and J by 7 bases, with 18 bases between them. CDR3 sequence (DNA): TGTGCCAGCAGTTATGTAGCGAGGGGGGGAGGTGAAAAACTGTTTTTT. The encoded protein is CASSYVARGGGEKLFF.

The chain has TRBV7-9 and TRBJ2-5; 10 bases fit TRBD1. The J call may be wrong; the DNA end is better matched by TRBJ2-7. Germline CDR1 and CDR2: SEHNR and FQNEAQ (reference sequence). This CDR3 is 14 amino acids long. CDR3 loop: CASSRTGGGNEQYF. Here the CDR3 DNA reads TGTGCCAGCAGCCGGACAGGGGGAGGCAACGAGCAGTACTTC.

This clonotype was observed many times. The J gene is TRBJ1-6, the V gene TRBV20-1; D unresolved. Between the trimmed V and J ends, which lost 0 bases and 7 bases, there was a span of 7 bases. The CDR3 length is 13 residues. Germline lookup yields CDR1 DFQATT and CDR2 SNEGSKA (reference sequence). The CDR3 is CSAREVLNSPLHF. The CDR3 DNA reads as TGCAGTGCTAGAGAAGTTTTAAATTCACCCCTCCACTTT.

The genes are TRBV29-1 and TRBJ2-7, with 10 bases identical to TRBD1. Trimming took 8 bases from V and 2 from J; bases not matched to a gene: 9. Germline CDR1 reads SQVTM; CDR2 reads ANQGSEA. The CDR3 runs 14 residues. CDR3 nucleotide sequence: TGCAGCTGTGGTACCGGGACAGGGGCCTACGAGCAGTACTTC. As protein: CSCGTGTGAYEQYF.

This clonotype was picked up a small number of times. The chain employs TRBV11-2 and TRBJ2-3; 10 bases agree with TRBD1. V gave up 4 bases and J gave up 1 base; unmatched junction bases: 8. Germline V gives CDR1 SGHAT, CDR2 FQNNGV. This CDR3 spans 17 amino acids. The CDR3 here is CASSSKTGGFGTDTQYF. The CDR3 nucleotides read TGTGCCAGCAGCTCAAAGACAGGGGGCTTCGGCACAGATACGCAGTATTTT.

As concerns this clonotype: A much larger clone lies a single base off, so this may be a read error. The chain recombines TRBV6-5 with TRBJ2-7; D is undetermined. Judging by the DNA end, TRBJ2-4 fits better; the J call may be wrong. The CDR3 spans 15 residues. Germline V CDR1 and CDR2: MNHEY, SVGAGI. This CDR3 is CASSYSRAVENIQYF. Written as DNA, the CDR3 is TGTGCCAGCAGTTACTCAAGGGCAGTCGAAAACATTCAGTACTTC.

The rearrangement uses TRBV5-1 and TRBJ2-1; no firm D call. The CDR3 spans 17 residues. The germline CDR1 and CDR2 sequences are SGHRS and YFSETQ. The V gene lost 1 base and the J gene lost 2 bases, with 16 bases spanning the gap. CDR3 sequence: CASSLNPTSYPYNEQFF. In DNA form, the CDR3 reads TGCGCCAGCAGCTTGAATCCAACCTCCTACCCCTACAATGAGCAGTTCTTC.